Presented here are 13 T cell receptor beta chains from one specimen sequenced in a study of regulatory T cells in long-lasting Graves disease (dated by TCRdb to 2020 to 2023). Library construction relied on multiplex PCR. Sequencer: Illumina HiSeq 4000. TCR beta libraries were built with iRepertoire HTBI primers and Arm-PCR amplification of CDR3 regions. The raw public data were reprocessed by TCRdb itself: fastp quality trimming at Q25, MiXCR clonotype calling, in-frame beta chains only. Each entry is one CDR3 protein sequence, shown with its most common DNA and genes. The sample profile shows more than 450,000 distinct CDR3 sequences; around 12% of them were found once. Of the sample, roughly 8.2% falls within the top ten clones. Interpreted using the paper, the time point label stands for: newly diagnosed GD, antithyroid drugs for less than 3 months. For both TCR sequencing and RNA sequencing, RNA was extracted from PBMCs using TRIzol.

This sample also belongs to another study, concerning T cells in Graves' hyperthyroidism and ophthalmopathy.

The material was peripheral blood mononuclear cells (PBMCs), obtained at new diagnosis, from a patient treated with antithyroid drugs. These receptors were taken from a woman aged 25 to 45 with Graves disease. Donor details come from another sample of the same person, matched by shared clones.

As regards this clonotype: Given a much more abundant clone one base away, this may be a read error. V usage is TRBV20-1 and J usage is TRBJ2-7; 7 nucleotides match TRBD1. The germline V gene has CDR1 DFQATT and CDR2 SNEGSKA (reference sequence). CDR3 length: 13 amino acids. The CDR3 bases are TGCAGTGCTCCCCGGGACAGCTCCTACGATCAGTACTTC. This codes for CSAPRDSSYDQYF.

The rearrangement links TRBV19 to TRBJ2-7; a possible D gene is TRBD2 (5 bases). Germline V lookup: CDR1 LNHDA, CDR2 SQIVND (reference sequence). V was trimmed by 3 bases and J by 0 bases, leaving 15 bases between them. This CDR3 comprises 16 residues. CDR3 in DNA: TGTGCCAGTAGTATGTCGTTGGAGCGGTTCTCCTACGAGCAGTACTTC. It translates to CASSMSLERFSYEQYF.

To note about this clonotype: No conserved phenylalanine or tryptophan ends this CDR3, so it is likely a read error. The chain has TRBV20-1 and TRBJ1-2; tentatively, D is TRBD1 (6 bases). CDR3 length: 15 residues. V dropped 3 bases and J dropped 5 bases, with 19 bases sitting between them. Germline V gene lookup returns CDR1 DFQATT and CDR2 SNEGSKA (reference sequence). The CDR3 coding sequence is TGCAGTGCTAGCCCTCCTGGGGGCGGACCTTATGGCTACACCCTC. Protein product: CSASPPGGGPYGYTL.

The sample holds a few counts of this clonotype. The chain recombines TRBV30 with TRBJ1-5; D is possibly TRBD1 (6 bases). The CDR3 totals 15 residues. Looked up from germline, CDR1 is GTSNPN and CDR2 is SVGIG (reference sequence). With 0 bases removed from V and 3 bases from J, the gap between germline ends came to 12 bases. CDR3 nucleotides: TGTGCCTGGAGTGTACGGGGACAAACCAATCAGCCCCAGCATTTT. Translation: CAWSVRGQTNQPQHF.

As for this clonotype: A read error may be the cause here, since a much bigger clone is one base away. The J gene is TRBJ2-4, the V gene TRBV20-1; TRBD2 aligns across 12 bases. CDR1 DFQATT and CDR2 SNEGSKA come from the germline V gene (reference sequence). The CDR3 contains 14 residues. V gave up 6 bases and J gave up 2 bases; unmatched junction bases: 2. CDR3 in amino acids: CSAGLAGTKNIQYF. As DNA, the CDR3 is TGCAGTGCCGGACTAGCGGGAACCAAAAACATTCAGTACTTC.

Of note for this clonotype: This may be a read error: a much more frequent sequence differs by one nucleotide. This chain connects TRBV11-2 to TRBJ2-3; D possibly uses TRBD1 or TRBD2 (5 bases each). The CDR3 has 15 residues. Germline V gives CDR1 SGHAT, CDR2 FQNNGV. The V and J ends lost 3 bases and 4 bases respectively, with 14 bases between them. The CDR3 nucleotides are TGTGCCAGCAGCTTCGGTGGGGGTTTGGCAGATACGCAGTATTTT. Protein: CASSFGGGLADTQYF. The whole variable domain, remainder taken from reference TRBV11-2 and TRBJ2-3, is EAGVAQSPRYKIIEKRQSVAFWCNPISGHATLYWYQQILGQGPKLLIQFQNNGVVDDSQLPKDRFSAERLKGVDSTLKIQPAKLEDSAVYLCASSFGGGLADTQYFGPGTRLTVL.

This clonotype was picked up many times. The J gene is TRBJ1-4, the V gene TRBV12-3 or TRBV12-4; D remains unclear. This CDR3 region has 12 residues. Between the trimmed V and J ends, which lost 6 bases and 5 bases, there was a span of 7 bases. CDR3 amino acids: CASRLRNEKLFF. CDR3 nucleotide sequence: TGTGCCAGCAGACTGCGAAATGAAAAACTGTTTTTT.

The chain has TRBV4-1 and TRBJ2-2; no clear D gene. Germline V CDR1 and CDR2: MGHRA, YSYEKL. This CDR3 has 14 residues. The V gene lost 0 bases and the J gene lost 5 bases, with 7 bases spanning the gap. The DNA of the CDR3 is TGCGCCAGCAGCCAAGATAAGGTGACCGGGGAGCTGTTTTTT. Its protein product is CASSQDKVTGELFF.

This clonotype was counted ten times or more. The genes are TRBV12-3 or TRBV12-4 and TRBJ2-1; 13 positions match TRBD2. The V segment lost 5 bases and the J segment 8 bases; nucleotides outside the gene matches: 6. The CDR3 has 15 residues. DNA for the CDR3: TGTGCCAGCAGTCTCAGGACTAGCGGGAGCCATGAGCAGTTCTTC. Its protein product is CASSLRTSGSHEQFF.

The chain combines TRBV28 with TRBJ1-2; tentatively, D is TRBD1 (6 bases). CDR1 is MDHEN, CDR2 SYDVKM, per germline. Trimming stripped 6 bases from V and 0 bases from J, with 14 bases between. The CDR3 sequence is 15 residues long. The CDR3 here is CASRGGGLANYGYTF. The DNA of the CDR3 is TGTGCCAGCAGAGGGGGGGGGTTAGCTAACTATGGCTACACCTTC.

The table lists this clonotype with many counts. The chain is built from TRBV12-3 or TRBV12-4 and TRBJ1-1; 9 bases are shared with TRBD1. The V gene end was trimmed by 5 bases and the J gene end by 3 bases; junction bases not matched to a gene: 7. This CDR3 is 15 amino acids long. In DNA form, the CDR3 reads TGTGCCAGCAGTCCGGGACAGGGAAGAGACACTGAAGCTTTCTTT. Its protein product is CASSPGQGRDTEAFF.

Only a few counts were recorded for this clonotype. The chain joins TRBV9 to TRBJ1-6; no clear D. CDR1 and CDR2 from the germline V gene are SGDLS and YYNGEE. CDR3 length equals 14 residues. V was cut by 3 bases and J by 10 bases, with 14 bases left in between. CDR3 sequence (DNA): TGTGCCAGCAGCGCTACAAGTTTGGGATCACCCCTCCACTTT. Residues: CASSATSLGSPLHF.

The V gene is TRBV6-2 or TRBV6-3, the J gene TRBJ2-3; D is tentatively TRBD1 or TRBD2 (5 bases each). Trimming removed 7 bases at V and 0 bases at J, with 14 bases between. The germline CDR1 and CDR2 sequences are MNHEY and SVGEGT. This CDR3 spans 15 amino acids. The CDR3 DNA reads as TGTGCCAGCAAGTGGGGGTCGGGGAGCACAGATACGCAGTATTTT. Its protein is CASKWGSGSTDTQYF.